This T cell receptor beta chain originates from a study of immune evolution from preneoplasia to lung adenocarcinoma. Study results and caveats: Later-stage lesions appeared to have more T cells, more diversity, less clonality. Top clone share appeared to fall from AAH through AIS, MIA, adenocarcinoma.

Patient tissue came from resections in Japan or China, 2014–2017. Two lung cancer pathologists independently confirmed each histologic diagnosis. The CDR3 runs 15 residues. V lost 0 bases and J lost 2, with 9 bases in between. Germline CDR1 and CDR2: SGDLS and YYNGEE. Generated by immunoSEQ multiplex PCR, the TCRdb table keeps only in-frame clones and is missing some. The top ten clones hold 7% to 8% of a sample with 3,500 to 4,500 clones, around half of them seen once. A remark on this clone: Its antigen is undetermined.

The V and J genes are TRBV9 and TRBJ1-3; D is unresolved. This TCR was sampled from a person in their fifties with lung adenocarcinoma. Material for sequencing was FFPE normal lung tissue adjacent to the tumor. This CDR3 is CASSVGVVAGNTIYF. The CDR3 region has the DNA TGTGCCAGCAGCGTAGGGGTGGTAGCTGGAAACACCATATATTTT.